A single sample is the source of the 29 T cell receptor beta chains below, sequenced in a study of T cell changes during pregnancy in multiple sclerosis (dated by TCRdb to between 2018 and 2020). The receptor library was made with the immunoSEQ multiplex PCR assay. TCRdb took over this immuneACCESS table, retaining in-frame rearrangements with V and J assigned. Such tables are incomplete; in checked studies, under half of the missing clones stem from an unresolved V gene, and the remainder is unexplained. The table for this sample lists about 100,000 clones; 92% of them were counted only once. Around 2.1% of the sample belongs to the ten largest clones. The sample was peripheral blood, taken after pregnancy. The receptors originated from a female donor with multiple sclerosis, enrolled in a pregnancy study.

V and J are TRBV29-1 and TRBJ1-1; D is perhaps TRBD1 (5 bases). The germline V and J ends were trimmed by 2 bases and 3 bases, with 13 bases remaining between them. The CDR3 runs to 14 residues. Germline V CDR1 and CDR2: SQVTM, ANQGSEA. DNA for the CDR3: TGCAGCGTTGAATCCCGACCCAGGGACACTGAAGCTTTCTTT. As protein: CSVESRPRDTEAFF.

The CDR3 loop reads CASSLGSRALEQYF. The CDR3 bases are TGTGCCAGCAGCTTAGGCAGCAGGGCCCTCGAGCAGTACTTC. The chain is built from TRBV13 and TRBJ2-7; a possible D gene is TRBD1 (5 bases). The germline V and J ends were trimmed by 0 bases and 6 bases, with 12 bases remaining between them. The CDR3 runs to 14 residues. Looked up from germline, CDR1 is PRHDT and CDR2 is FYEKMQ (reference sequence).

This chain connects TRBV5-1 to TRBJ1-3; no clear D gene. V dropped 0 bases and J dropped 2 bases, with 6 bases sitting between them. The length of the CDR3 is 14 residues. Per the germline V gene, CDR1 is SGHRS and CDR2 is YFSETQ. The CDR3 coding sequence is TGCGCCAGCAGCTTGGGAGGAGCTGGAAACACCATATATTTT. It translates to CASSLGGAGNTIYF.

This sequence joins TRBV27 and TRBJ1-2; 7 positions agree with TRBD1. J gave up 0 bases and V 4 bases, and 8 bases lay outside the gene matches. This CDR3 has 16 residues. The V gene's germline CDR1 is MNHEY and CDR2 SMNVEV (reference sequence). DNA for the CDR3: TGTGCCAGCAGTTCGTCGACAGGGCCGGCTAACTATGGCTACACCTTC. Its protein product is CASSSSTGPANYGYTF.

This sequence joins TRBV2 and TRBJ1-1, with D tentatively TRBD1 (5 bases). Germline V gene sequence: CDR1 SNHLY, CDR2 FYNNEI. The CDR3 is 17 residues long. Trimming cost V 0 bases and J 0 bases, with 14 bases left between them. The CDR3: CASSEAGLGTMNTEAFF. DNA of the CDR3: TGTGCCAGCAGTGAAGCTGGACTAGGGACTATGAACACTGAAGCTTTCTTT.

The CDR3 nucleotides read TGCGCCAGCAGCCGGATACTAGCGGGAACGGACGAGCAGTACTTC. Its protein is CASSRILAGTDEQYF. V and J are TRBV4-1 and TRBJ2-7; the match to TRBD2 covers 10 bases. This CDR3 is 15 amino acids long. Germline lookup yields CDR1 MGHRA and CDR2 YSYEKL. V gave up 4 bases and J gave up 5 bases; unmatched junction bases: 8.

The chain joins TRBV10-3 to TRBJ2-7; no firm D call. Trimming took off 3 bases at V and 7 bases at J, with 16 bases between the two ends. Germline-derived CDR1 and CDR2 are ENHRY and SYGVKD. This CDR3 region has 14 residues. The CDR3 DNA sequence: TGTGCCATCAGTGATTCAGCGTTTAATTGGGAGCAGTACTTC. Encoded protein: CAISDSAFNWEQYF.

V usage is TRBV28 and J usage is TRBJ2-7, with D unclear. Trimming removed 1 base from V and 5 bases from J, with 3 bases in between. The germline V gene has CDR1 MDHEN and CDR2 SYDVKM. The CDR3 length is 11 residues. The CDR3 coding sequence is TGTGCCAGCAGTTTATTCAACGAGCAGTACTTC. Protein: CASSLFNEQYF.

The V gene is TRBV28, the J gene TRBJ1-5, with D tentatively TRBD1 (5 bases). Germline loops: CDR1 MDHEN, CDR2 SYDVKM. The ends were cut back, 6 bases at V and 1 base at J, with 19 bases in the middle. This CDR3 has 17 residues. In nucleotides, the CDR3 is TGTGCCAGCAGCGCCGCGCAGGGTATTGGGAGCAATCAGCCCCAGCATTTT. The encoded protein is CASSAAQGIGSNQPQHF.

The chain combines TRBV15 with TRBJ1-1, with D maybe TRBD1 (5 bases). Germline lookup yields CDR1 LNHNV and CDR2 YYDKDF (reference sequence). V lost 0 bases, J lost 4 bases, and 15 bases lay in between. This CDR3 is built from 16 residues. CDR3 coding DNA: TGTGCCACCAGCAGAGATCCGCGTGACAGAAGCACTGAAGCTTTCTTT. This gives the protein CATSRDPRDRSTEAFF.

In this sample, this clone turned up once. The V and J genes are TRBV30 and TRBJ1-5, with D uncertain. CDR1 and CDR2 (germline): GTSNPN, SVGIG (reference sequence). This CDR3 has 13 residues. The germline V and J ends were trimmed by 3 bases and 0 bases, with 6 bases remaining between them. CDR3 DNA: TGTGCCTGGAGCACTAGTAGCAATCAGCCCCAGCATTTT. Translating it yields CAWSTSSNQPQHF.

V usage is TRBV30 and J usage is TRBJ1-1, with TRBD1 matching 8 bases. Looked up from germline, CDR1 is GTSNPN and CDR2 is SVGIG (reference sequence). The CDR3 runs 13 residues. Trimming at V came to 2 bases and at J to 7 bases, leaving 6 bases not matched to a gene. Here the CDR3 reads CAWSNHGTGEAFF. The CDR3 nucleotides read TGTGCCTGGAGTAATCACGGGACAGGTGAAGCTTTCTTT.

V and J are TRBV5-1 and TRBJ2-7; possible D gene TRBD2, 5 bases. This CDR3 region has 15 residues. CDR1 SGHRS and CDR2 YFSETQ come from the germline V gene. Trimming removed 5 bases from V and 3 bases from J, with 18 bases in between. The CDR3 sequence: CASSLTHGRLYEQYF. CDR3 in DNA: TGCGCCAGCAGTTTAACTCATGGGAGACTCTACGAGCAGTACTTC.

The chain uses TRBV5-1 and TRBJ2-2; TRBD1 might be the D (6 bases). Per the germline V gene, CDR1 is SGHRS and CDR2 is YFSETQ. V was shortened by 4 bases and J by 8 bases, with 18 bases between the two germline ends. The CDR3 consists of 15 residues. CDR3 protein: CASSKGHLQGGELFF. The DNA of the CDR3 is TGCGCCAGCAGCAAAGGACACCTCCAGGGGGGGGAGCTGTTTTTT.

The chain is built from TRBV7-6 and TRBJ2-1; 8 positions match TRBD2. Germline CDR1 is SGHVS and CDR2 is FNYEAQ. The junction had 7 bases not matched to a gene; V was cut back by 3 bases and J by 6 bases. This CDR3 has 15 amino acids. CDR3 bases: TGTGCCAGCAGCTTGTCTGGAGCGGGAGTCAATGAGCAGTTCTTC. Encoded protein: CASSLSGAGVNEQFF. Filled out from reference TRBV7-6 and TRBJ2-1, the complete variable domain reads GAGVSQSPRYKVTKRGQDVALRCDPISGHVSLYWYRQALGQGPEFLTYFNYEAQQDKSGLPNDRFSAERPEGSISTLTIQRTEQRDSAMYRCASSLSGAGVNEQFFGPGTRLTVL.

This clone appeared a few times. This chain links TRBV7-8 with TRBJ1-5; D is possibly TRBD1 (5 bases). The V end was cut by 5 bases, the J end by 4 bases, with 21 bases between. CDR1 is SGHVS and CDR2 is FQNEAQ in the germline V gene. The CDR3 has 17 amino acids. The CDR3 region is CASSPTSVLDTNQPQHF. The CDR3 region has the DNA TGTGCCAGCAGCCCTACTTCGGTCCTGGACACAAATCAGCCCCAGCATTTT.

The CDR3 loop reads CASSTSGSGTDTQYF. The CDR3 nucleotides are TGTGCCAGCTCGACTAGCGGGAGCGGCACAGATACGCAGTATTTT. The chain carries TRBV18 and TRBJ2-3; the match to TRBD2 covers 12 bases. Per germline, CDR1 KGHSH and CDR2 LQKENI. The CDR3 is 15 residues long. Trimming removed 6 bases from V and 1 base from J; junction bases left unmatched: 2.

The V and J genes are TRBV29-1 and TRBJ1-2, with 9 bases identical to TRBD1. The ends lost 6 bases at V and 2 bases at J; junction bases unmatched: 7. CDR1 SQVTM and CDR2 ANQGSEA come from the germline V gene. This CDR3 spans 14 amino acids. CDR3 coding DNA: TGCAGCGTGGAGGGACAGGGAATAAACTATGGCTACACCTTC. Amino acids: CSVEGQGINYGYTF.

This sequence joins TRBV2 and TRBJ2-2; the match to TRBD2 covers 7 bases. V trimming: 3 bases; J trimming: 7 bases; junction bases outside the gene matches: 8. Germline V gene lookup returns CDR1 SNHLY and CDR2 FYNNEI. The CDR3 is made up of 15 amino acids. This CDR3 is CASSEVAGEHGELFF. In DNA form, the CDR3 reads TGTGCCAGCAGTGAGGTAGCGGGTGAACACGGGGAGCTGTTTTTT.

The rearrangement joins TRBV10-3 to TRBJ1-2; D remains ambiguous. CDR3 length: 11 amino acids. Trimming stripped 8 bases from V and 6 bases from J, with 10 bases between. Germline values: CDR1 ENHRY, CDR2 SYGVKD. The CDR3 reads CAIGAQDGYTF. The CDR3 DNA sequence: TGTGCCATCGGCGCCCAGGATGGCTACACCTTC.

CDR3 protein: CASGLRDNNQPQHF. The CDR3 region has the DNA TGTGCTAGTGGTCTCCGGGACAACAATCAGCCCCAGCATTTT. This sequence joins TRBV12-5 and TRBJ1-5; the D gene is possibly TRBD1 (6 bases). V was clipped by 5 bases and J by 3 bases, with 11 bases between them. The CDR3 is 14 residues long. The germline V gene encodes CDR1 LGHNT and CDR2 FRNRAP.

The V gene is TRBV9, the J gene TRBJ1-1, with 10 bases lining up with TRBD1. Per the germline V gene, CDR1 is SGDLS and CDR2 is YYNGEE. V gave up 4 bases and J gave up 11 bases; unmatched junction bases: 11. The CDR3 extends over 14 amino acids. CDR3 sequence reads: CASSTGTGERDAFF. CDR3 DNA: TGTGCCAGCAGCACCGGGACAGGGGAAAGGGACGCTTTCTTT.

The chain links TRBV6-1 to TRBJ2-3; TRBD2 matches 8 bases. CDR3 size: 15 residues. The trim removed 4 bases at V and 0 bases at J, leaving 3 bases unmatched. Germline V gives CDR1 MNHNS, CDR2 SASEGT. The CDR3: CASSVASGSTDTQYF. DNA of the CDR3: TGTGCCAGCAGTGTAGCTAGCGGGAGCACAGATACGCAGTATTTT.

The V call is TRBV7-2, the J call TRBJ2-1; 10 bases align to TRBD2. V lost 2 bases to trimming and J lost 3 bases; unmatched junction nucleotides: 7. Germline V gene sequence: CDR1 SGHTA, CDR2 FQGNSA. The CDR3 is made up of 17 amino acids. CDR3 sequence reads: CASSLRTSGVFYNEQFF. Written as DNA, the CDR3 is TGTGCCAGCAGCTTAAGGACTAGCGGCGTATTCTACAATGAGCAGTTCTTC.

The chain joins TRBV7-9 to TRBJ2-1; D perhaps matches TRBD2 (5 bases). V dropped 5 bases and J dropped 2 bases, with 13 bases sitting between them. Germline CDR1 reads SEHNR; CDR2 reads FQNEAQ (reference sequence). The CDR3 loop spans 15 amino acids. The CDR3 loop reads CASSPRVLAYNEQFF. Here the CDR3 DNA reads TGTGCCAGCAGCCCGAGGGTTCTAGCCTACAATGAGCAGTTCTTC.

V and J are TRBV5-8 and TRBJ2-2, with 9 bases matching TRBD2. This CDR3 spans 17 amino acids. V was pared by 0 bases and J by 6 bases, with 9 bases of the junction left unmatched. Per germline, CDR1 SGHTS and CDR2 YDEGEE. CDR3 sequence reads: CASSLVRLAGSPGELFF. The DNA for the CDR3 is TGTGCCAGCAGCTTGGTGCGTCTAGCGGGATCCCCCGGGGAGCTGTTTTTT.

The chain employs TRBV10-3 and TRBJ2-1; D may be TRBD1 (6 bases). V lost 3 bases, J lost 10 bases, and 13 bases lay in between. CDR1 is ENHRY, CDR2 SYGVKD, per germline. The CDR3 sequence is 13 residues long. CDR3 coding DNA: TGTGCCATCAGTGAAGTGGGACACTCAGAGCAGTTCTTC. It translates to CAISEVGHSEQFF.

J is TRBJ1-3 and V is TRBV7-9, with D possibly TRBD1 on 6 matching bases. Trimming took off 4 bases at V and 1 base at J, with 8 bases between the two ends. Germline assignment: CDR1 SEHNR and CDR2 FQNEAQ (reference sequence). The CDR3 is made up of 14 amino acids. The CDR3 loop is CASSYTGSGNTIYF. The CDR3 nucleotides are TGTGCCAGCAGCTACACAGGGTCTGGAAACACCATATATTTT.

The CDR3 nucleotides are TGTGCCTGGAGTATCGGGAGGGCCGACACCGGGGAGCTGTTTTTT. It codes for CAWSIGRADTGELFF. V gene TRBV30 combines with J gene TRBJ2-2, with 8 bases that match TRBD2. The germline gives CDR1 GTSNPN, CDR2 SVGIG (reference sequence). The CDR3 consists of 15 residues. The V segment lost 2 bases and the J segment 3 bases; nucleotides outside the gene matches: 5.